These 5 T cell receptor beta chains originate from one sample sequenced in a study of control samples from healthy donors and cancer patients. Assay: immunoSEQ multiplex PCR; the TCRdb copy retains only in-frame clones and omits some. The table records about 160,000 clones, 70% to 90% of them present only once. Sequencing input: blood. These receptors came from a man aged 25-45 years in good health.

The chain links TRBV7-8 to TRBJ1-5, with D possibly TRBD1 on 6 matching bases. The CDR3 loop spans 16 amino acids. Between the trimmed V and J ends, which lost 5 bases and 3 bases, there was a span of 17 bases. From germline, CDR1 is SGHVS and CDR2 FQNEAQ. In DNA, the CDR3 is TGTGCCAGCAGCCAGAGGGGGGAAGGCCTCAATCAGCCCCAGCATTTT. Translated: CASSQRGEGLNQPQHF.

This clone was counted only a few times. V is TRBV6-4 and J is TRBJ2-2; 7 bases match TRBD1. The junction had 2 bases not matched to a gene; V was cut back by 0 bases and J by 1 base. The germline gives CDR1 MRHNA, CDR2 SNTAGT. The CDR3 extends over 16 amino acids. The CDR3 region has the DNA TGTGCCAGCAGTGACTCCCGGGACAGGAACACCGGGGAGCTGTTTTTT. This codes for CASSDSRDRNTGELFF.

V gene TRBV6-4 combines with J gene TRBJ2-1; D call uncertain. The CDR3 is made up of 16 amino acids. The germline V and J ends were trimmed by 2 bases and 8 bases, with 19 bases remaining between them. CDR1 is MRHNA, CDR2 SNTAGT, per germline. The CDR3 reads CASSDQATPNEHEQFF. The CDR3 nucleotides read TGTGCCAGCAGTGACCAGGCCACGCCTAATGAGCATGAGCAGTTCTTC.

This chain links TRBV5-1 with TRBJ1-4, with D tentatively TRBD1 (5 bases). This CDR3 has 13 amino acids. The V end lost 2 bases, the J end lost 7 bases, and 9 bases lay between the germline ends. Germline assignment: CDR1 SGHRS and CDR2 YFSETQ. The CDR3 sequence is CASSFQGPEKLFF. The CDR3 DNA sequence: TGCGCCAGCAGCTTTCAGGGCCCTGAAAAACTGTTTTTT.

This clone was counted only a few times. V and J are TRBV4-3 and TRBJ2-6, with D unclear. The germline gives CDR1 LGHNA, CDR2 YSLEER. This CDR3 is built from 18 residues. V was clipped by 4 bases and J by 0 bases, with 16 bases between them. CDR3 region: CASSPSLRMGSGANVLTF. In nucleotides, the CDR3 is TGCGCCAGCAGCCCCTCCCTTCGGATGGGCTCTGGGGCCAACGTCCTGACTTTC.